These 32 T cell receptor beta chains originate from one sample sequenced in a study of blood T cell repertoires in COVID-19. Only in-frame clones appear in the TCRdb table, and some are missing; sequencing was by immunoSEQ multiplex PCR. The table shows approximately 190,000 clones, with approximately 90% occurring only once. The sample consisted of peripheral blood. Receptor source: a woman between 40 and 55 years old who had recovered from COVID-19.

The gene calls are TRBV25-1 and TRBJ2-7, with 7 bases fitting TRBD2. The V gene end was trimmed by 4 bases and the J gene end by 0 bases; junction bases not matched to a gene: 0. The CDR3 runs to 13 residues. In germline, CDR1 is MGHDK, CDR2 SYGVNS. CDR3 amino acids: CASSVAGSYEQYF. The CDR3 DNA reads TGTGCCAGCAGTGTAGCGGGCTCCTACGAGCAGTACTTC.

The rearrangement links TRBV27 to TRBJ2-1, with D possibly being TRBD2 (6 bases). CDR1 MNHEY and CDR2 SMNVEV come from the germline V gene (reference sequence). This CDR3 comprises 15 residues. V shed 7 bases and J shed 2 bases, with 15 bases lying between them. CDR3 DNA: TGTGCCAGCACCCTGGGACTTGGTGCCTACAATGAGCAGTTCTTC. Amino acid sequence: CASTLGLGAYNEQFF.

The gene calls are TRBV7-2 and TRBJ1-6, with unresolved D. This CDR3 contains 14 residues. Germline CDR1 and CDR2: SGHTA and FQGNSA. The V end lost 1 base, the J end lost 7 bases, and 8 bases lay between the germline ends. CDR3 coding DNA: TGTGCCAGCAGCTTAGGGTCCGGGAATTCACCCCTCCACTTT. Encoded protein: CASSLGSGNSPLHF.

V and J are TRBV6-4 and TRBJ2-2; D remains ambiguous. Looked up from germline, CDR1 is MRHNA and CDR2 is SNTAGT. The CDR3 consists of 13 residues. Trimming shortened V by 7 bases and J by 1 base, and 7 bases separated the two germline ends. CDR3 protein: CASILLNTGELFF. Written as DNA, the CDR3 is TGTGCCAGCATCCTTCTGAACACCGGGGAGCTGTTTTTT.

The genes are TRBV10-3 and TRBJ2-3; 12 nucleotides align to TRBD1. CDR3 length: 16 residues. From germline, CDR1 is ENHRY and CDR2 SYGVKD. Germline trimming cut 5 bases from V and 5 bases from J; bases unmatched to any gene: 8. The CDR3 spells CAISYGTGGQGDTQYF. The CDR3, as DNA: TGTGCCATCAGTTACGGGACAGGGGGCCAAGGAGATACGCAGTATTTT.

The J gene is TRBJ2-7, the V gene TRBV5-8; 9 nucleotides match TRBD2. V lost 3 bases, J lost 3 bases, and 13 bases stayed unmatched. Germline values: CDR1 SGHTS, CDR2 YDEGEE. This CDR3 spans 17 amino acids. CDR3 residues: CASSWALIGTSYYEQYF. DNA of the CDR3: TGTGCCAGCAGCTGGGCCCTGATCGGGACTAGCTACTACGAGCAGTACTTC.

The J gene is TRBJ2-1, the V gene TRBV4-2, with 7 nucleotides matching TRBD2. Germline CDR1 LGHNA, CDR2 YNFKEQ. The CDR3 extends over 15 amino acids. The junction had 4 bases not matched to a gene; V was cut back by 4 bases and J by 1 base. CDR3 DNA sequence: TGTGCCAGCAGCCCTCTAGCGGATTCCTACAATGAGCAGTTCTTC. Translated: CASSPLADSYNEQFF.

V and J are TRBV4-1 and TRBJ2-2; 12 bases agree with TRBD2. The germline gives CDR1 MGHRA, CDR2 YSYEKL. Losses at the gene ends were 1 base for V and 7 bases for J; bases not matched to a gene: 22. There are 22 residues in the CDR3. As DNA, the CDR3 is TGCGCCAGCAGCCAAGTAGGGCTGGGACTAGCGGGCCGGCGTGTTATCATCGGGGAGCTGTTTTTT. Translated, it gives CASSQVGLGLAGRRVIIGELFF.

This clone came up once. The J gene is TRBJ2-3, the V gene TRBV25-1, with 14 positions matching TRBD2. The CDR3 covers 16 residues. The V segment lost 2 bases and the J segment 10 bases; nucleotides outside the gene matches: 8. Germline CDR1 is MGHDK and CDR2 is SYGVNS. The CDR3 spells CASSEAGTSGSLPQYF. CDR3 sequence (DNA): TGTGCCAGCAGTGAAGCGGGGACTAGCGGGAGTCTGCCGCAGTATTTT.

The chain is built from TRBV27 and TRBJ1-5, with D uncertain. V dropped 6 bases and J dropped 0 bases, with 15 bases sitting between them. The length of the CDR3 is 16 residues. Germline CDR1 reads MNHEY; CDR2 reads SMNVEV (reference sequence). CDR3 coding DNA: TGTGCCAGCAGCCCGAATACTGCTAATAGCAATCAGCCCCAGCATTTT. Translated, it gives CASSPNTANSNQPQHF.

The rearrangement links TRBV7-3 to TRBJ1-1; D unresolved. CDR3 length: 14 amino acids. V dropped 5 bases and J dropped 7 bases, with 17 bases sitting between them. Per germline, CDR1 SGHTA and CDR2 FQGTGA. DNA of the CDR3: TGTGCCAGCAGCCCCCCTGGGAGACGAGATGAAGCTTTCTTT. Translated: CASSPPGRRDEAFF.

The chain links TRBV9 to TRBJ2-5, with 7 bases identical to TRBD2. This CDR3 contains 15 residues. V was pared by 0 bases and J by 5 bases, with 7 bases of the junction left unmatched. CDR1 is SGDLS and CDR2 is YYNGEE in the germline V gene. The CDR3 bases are TGTGCCAGCAGCGTAGCGTCGGGACTATGGGAGACCCAGTACTTC. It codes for CASSVASGLWETQYF.

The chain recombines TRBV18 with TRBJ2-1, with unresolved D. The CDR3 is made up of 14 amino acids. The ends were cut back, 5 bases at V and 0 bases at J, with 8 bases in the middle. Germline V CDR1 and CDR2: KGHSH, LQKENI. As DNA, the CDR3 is TGTGCCAGCTCAAGCGCGAACTCCTACAATGAGCAGTTCTTC. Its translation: CASSSANSYNEQFF.

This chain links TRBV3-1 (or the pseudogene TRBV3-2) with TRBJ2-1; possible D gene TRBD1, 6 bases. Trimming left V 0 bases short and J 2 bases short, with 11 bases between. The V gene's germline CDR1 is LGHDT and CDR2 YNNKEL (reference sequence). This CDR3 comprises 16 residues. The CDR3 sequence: CASSQESGQPYNEQFF. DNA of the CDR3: TGTGCCAGCAGCCAAGAATCCGGACAGCCCTACAATGAGCAGTTCTTC.

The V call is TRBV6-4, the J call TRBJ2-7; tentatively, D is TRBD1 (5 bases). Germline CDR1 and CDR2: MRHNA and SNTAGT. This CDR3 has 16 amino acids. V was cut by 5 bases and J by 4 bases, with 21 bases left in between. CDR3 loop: CASSTRVGKYDYEQYF. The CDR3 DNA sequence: TGTGCCAGCAGTACCAGGGTCGGTAAGTACGATTACGAGCAGTACTTC.

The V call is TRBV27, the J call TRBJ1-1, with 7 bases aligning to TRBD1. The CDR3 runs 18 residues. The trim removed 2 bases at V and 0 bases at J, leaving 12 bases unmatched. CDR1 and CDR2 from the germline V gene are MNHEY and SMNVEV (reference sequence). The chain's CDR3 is CASSLVPLSGTVNTEAFF. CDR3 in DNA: TGTGCCAGCAGTTTAGTTCCTCTCTCAGGGACAGTGAACACTGAAGCTTTCTTT.

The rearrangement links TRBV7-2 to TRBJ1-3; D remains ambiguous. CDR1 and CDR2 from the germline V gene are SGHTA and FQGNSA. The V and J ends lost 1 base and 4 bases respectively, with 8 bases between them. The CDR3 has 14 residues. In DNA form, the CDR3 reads TGTGCCAGCAGCTTAGGTTCAGGAGGAAACACCATATATTTT. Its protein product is CASSLGSGGNTIYF.

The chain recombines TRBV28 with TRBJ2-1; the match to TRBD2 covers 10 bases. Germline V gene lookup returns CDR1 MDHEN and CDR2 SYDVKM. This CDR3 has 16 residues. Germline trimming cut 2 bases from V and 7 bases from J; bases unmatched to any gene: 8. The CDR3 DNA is TGTGCCAGCAGTTTAGACCCCAGAGCGGGAGGGAATGAGCAGTTCTTC. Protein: CASSLDPRAGGNEQFF.

The CDR3 sequence is CASSGGVGGASAFF. CDR3 in DNA: TGCGCCAGCAGTGGAGGGGTAGGGGGCGCTTCTGCTTTCTTT. The chain is built from TRBV5-1 and TRBJ1-1; the match to TRBD1 covers 7 bases. The CDR3 is made up of 14 amino acids. In germline, CDR1 is SGHRS, CDR2 YFSETQ. The V and J ends lost 5 bases and 11 bases, in that order; junction bases with no gene match: 15.

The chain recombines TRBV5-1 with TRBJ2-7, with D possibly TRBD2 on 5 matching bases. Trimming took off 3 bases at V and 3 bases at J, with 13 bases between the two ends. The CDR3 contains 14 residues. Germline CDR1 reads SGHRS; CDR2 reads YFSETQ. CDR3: CASSSLGGYYEQYF. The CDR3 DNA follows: TGCGCCAGCAGCTCCCTAGGCGGGTACTACGAGCAGTACTTC.

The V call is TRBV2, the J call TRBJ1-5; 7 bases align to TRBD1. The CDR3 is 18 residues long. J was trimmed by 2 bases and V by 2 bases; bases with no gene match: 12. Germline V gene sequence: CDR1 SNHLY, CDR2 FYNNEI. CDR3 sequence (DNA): TGTGCCAGCAGTGAAAGGGGGCAGGTTGGCGGTGGCAATCAGCCCCAGCATTTT. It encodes CASSERGQVGGGNQPQHF.

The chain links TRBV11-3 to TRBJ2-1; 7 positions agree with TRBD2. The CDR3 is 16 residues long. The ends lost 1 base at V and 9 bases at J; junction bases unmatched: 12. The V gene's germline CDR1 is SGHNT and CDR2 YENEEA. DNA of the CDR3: TGTGCCAGCAGCTTAGGTCTAGCGGTCGGAGAGGGTGAGCAGTTCTTC. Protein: CASSLGLAVGEGEQFF.

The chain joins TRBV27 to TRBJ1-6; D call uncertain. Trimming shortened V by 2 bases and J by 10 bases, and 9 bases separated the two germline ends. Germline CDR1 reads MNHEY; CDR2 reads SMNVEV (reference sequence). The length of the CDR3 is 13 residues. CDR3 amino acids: CASSLRGRSPLHF. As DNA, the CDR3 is TGTGCCAGCAGTTTAAGAGGGAGGTCACCCCTCCACTTT.

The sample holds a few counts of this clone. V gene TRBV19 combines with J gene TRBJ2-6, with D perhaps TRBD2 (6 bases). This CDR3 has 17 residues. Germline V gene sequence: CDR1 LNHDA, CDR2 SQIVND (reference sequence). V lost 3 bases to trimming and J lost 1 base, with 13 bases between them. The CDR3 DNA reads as TGTGCCAGTAGTATCAGCGGGCCTGGATCTGGGGCCAACGTCCTGACTTTC. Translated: CASSISGPGSGANVLTF.

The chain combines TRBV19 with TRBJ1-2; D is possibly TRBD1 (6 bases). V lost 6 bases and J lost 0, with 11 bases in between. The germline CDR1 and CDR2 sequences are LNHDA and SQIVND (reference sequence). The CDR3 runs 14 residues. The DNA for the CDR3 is TGTGCCAGTAGCATACAGGGAACTAACTATGGCTACACCTTC. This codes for CASSIQGTNYGYTF.

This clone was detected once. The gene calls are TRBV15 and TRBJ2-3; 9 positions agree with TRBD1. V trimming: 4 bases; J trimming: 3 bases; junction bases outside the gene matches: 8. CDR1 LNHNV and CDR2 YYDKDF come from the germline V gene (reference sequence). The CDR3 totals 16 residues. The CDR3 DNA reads TGTGCCACCAGCACACAGGACAGGGGCAGTACAGATACGCAGTATTTT. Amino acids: CATSTQDRGSTDTQYF.

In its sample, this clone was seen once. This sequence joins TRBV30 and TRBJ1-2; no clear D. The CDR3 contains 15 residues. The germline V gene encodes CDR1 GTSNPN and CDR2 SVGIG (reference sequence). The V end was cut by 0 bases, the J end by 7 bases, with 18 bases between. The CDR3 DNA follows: TGTGCCTGGAGTGTACGCTCCCACAGAGGAGGTGGCTACACCTTC. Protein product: CAWSVRSHRGGGYTF.

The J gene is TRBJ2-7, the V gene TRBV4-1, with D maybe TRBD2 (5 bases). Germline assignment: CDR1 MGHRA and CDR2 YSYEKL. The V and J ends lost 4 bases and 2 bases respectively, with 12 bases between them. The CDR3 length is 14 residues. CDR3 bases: TGCGCCAGCAGCCTATCGGGAAACACCTACGAGCAGTACTTC. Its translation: CASSLSGNTYEQYF.

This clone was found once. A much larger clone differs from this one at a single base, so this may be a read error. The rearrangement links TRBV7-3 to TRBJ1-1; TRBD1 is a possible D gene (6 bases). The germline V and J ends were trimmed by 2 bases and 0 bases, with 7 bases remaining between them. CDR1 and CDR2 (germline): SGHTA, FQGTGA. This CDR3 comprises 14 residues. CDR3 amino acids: CASSLGGMNTEAFF. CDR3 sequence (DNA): TGTGCCAGCAGCTTAGGGGGCATGAACACTGAAGCTTTCTTT.

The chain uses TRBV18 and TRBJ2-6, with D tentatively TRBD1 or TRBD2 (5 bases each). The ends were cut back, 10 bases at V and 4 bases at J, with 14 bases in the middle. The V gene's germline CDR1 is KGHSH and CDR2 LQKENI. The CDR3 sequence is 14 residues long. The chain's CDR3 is CATSGQEGANVLTF. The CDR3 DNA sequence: TGTGCCACCTCGGGGCAGGAAGGGGCCAACGTCCTGACTTTC.

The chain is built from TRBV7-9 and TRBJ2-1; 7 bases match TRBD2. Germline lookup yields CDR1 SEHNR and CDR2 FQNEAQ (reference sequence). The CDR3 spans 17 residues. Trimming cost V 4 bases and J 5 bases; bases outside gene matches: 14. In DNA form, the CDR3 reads TGTGCCAGCAGCTCTCCTCTGTGGGCGGGAGAAAACAATGAGCAGTTCTTC. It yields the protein CASSSPLWAGENNEQFF.

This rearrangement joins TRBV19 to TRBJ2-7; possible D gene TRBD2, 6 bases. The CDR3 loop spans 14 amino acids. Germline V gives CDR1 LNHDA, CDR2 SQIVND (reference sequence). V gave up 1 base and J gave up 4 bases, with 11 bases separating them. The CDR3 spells CASSIGGGKYEQYF. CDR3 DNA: TGTGCCAGTAGTATAGGCGGCGGGAAATACGAGCAGTACTTC.